Given below is one TCR beta chain in context. Antigen specificity is unknown. The sample is drawn from a study of PD-1 blockade in classical Hodgkin lymphoma. Study-level findings and limits: The baseline diversity of complete responders showed similarity to that of newly diagnosed patients. TCR diversity in CD4+, not CD8+, cells rose significantly by C4D1. Possibly reflecting disease activity or prior therapy, repertoire differences have causes that remain undefined.

Time point given: cycle 4 day 1 (C4D1), after 5 to 7 weeks of nivolumab. Each and every patient relapsed after autologous stem cell transplantation, and patients got differing brentuximab vedotin exposure. The best responses consisted of complete response, partial response or progressive disease. The V gene's germline CDR1 is MNHEY and CDR2 SVGAGI. CDR3 length equals 15 residues. V lost 2 bases to trimming and J lost 3 bases, with 13 bases between them. This table comes from immunoSEQ multiplex PCR, and its TCRdb copy is limited to in-frame clones, with some not included. The sample shows 90,000 or so clones, around 80% of them seen only once.

The input for sequencing was peripheral blood mononuclear cells (PBMCs), taken before the fourth cycle of nivolumab. V is TRBV6-5 and J is TRBJ2-5; D gene uncertain. This TCR was sampled from a human donor with classical Hodgkin lymphoma. In nucleotides, the CDR3 is TGTGCCAGCAGTTACCGGACGCCTGGGGAAGAGACCCAGTACTTC. Translation gives CASSYRTPGEETQYF.